This T cell receptor (beta chain) is from a study of blood T cell repertoires in COVID-19. Overall study context: The United States, Italy and Spain supplied acute and convalescent COVID-19 samples.

Participant age was roughly 18 to 89 years, and participants resided in about two dozen US areas. Two negative PCRs, clearance, or symptom resolution characterized the recovered Cohort 3 donors. The CDR3 is 11 residues long. Between the trimmed V and J ends, which lost 3 bases and 7 bases, there was a span of 5 bases. CDR1 and CDR2 (germline): LGHNT, FRNRAP. How the authors handled the data: Estimates of nucleated cell counts were drawn from the amplification of reference gene primers. Some clones are missing from TCRdb's copy, which holds only in-frame ones; the method was immunoSEQ multiplex PCR. V, J and clone size are taken as reported in that table, and D and trimming were inferred from the DNA itself. The table shows about 150,000 clones, with more than 75% occurring only once.

This receptor was obtained from a woman between 45 and 65 years old who had recovered from COVID-19. The gene calls are TRBV12-5 and TRBJ2-3; D gene uncertain. Sequenced sample: PBMCs or T cells enriched from blood (not recorded which). This CDR3 reads CASGFGYTQYF. As DNA, the CDR3 is TGTGCTAGTGGTTTCGGTTATACGCAGTATTTT.